Reported below is one T cell receptor beta chain. This sample is part of a study of blood T cell repertoires in COVID-19. How the authors handled the data: The authors estimated nucleated cell counts from reference gene primer amplification. Libraries were prepared by immunoSEQ multiplex PCR; TCRdb keeps only in-frame clonotypes and omits some of them. The V and J calls and the clone size are those of that table, but D and trimming were determined from the DNA. The sample carries under 50,000 clones, about 88% recorded once. The CDR3 runs to 13 residues. V lost 1 base, J lost 4 bases, and 7 bases lay in between. Germline values: CDR1 SGHAT, CDR2 FQNNGV.

This TCR was recovered from a man between 45 and 60 years old with active COVID-19. The chain combines TRBV11-2 with TRBJ1-2; D is unresolved. Sequencing was done on a sample of peripheral blood. The CDR3 protein is CASSLGYSYGYTF. The CDR3 DNA reads TGTGCCAGCAGCTTAGGGTACAGCTATGGCTACACCTTC.